The 2 T cell receptor beta chains reported below all come from one sample, sequenced in a study of technical replicates of blood from a few donors. Clones were read by immunoSEQ multiplex PCR, and TCRdb kept only the in-frame ones, dropping some. The table shows fewer than 80,000 clones, with roughly 89% occurring only once. Sample: PBMCs. Receptors were obtained from a human donor in good health. Some clones in this sample may be carry-over from other donors' samples.

The rearrangement links TRBV19 to TRBJ2-1, with 12 bases aligning to TRBD1. Germline CDR1 and CDR2: LNHDA and SQIVND (reference sequence). V dropped 8 bases and J dropped 10; count of bases not matched to a gene: 9. The CDR3 spans 14 residues. CDR3 in amino acids: CASSGTGGRREQFF. The DNA for the CDR3 is TGTGCCAGTTCCGGGACAGGGGGCCGGCGGGAGCAGTTCTTC.

J is TRBJ1-2 and V is TRBV2; D gene unclear. Germline V gene sequence: CDR1 SNHLY, CDR2 FYNNEI. This CDR3 is built from 14 residues. V lost 6 bases and J lost 0, with 11 bases in between. The CDR3 DNA follows: TGTGCCAGCAGCGCCGTACAACCTAACTATGGCTACACCTTC. Amino acids: CASSAVQPNYGYTF.